Reported below is one T cell receptor beta chain. The sample is drawn from a study of blood T cell repertoires in COVID-19. Whole-study context: Some COVID-19 samples were acute and others convalescent; all came from the United States, Italy and Spain. Sample material is recorded as cDNA or gDNA derived from T cells, B-cell-depleted T cells, or PBMCs.

Trimming left V 0 bases short and J 1 base short, with 10 bases between. This CDR3 has 16 residues. Germline CDR1 reads MNHEY; CDR2 reads SVGAGI. As processed by the authors: The authors estimated nucleated cell counts from reference gene primer amplification. Measured with immunoSEQ multiplex PCR; TCRdb has only the in-frame clones, and not every one. For V, J and clone size, that table is used; D and trimming come from the DNA. Of 150,000 to 200,000 clones detected, approximately 79% appear once; the ten largest clones hold around 3%. This chain connects TRBV6-5 to TRBJ2-4; tentative D call: TRBD1 (6 bases). The specimen sequenced was peripheral blood. The origin of this receptor is a woman aged 80 or over with acute or convalescent COVID-19. The CDR3 DNA is TGTGCCAGCAGTTACTCGATGGGGGCGGCCAAAAACATTCAGTACTTC. It encodes CASSYSMGAAKNIQYF.